This T cell receptor (beta chain) was identified during a study of identical twins. TCRdb fed the 5' RACE reads into MiXCR, producing one record per CDR3 protein. The sample yields 600,000 to 850,000 distinct CDR3 sequences, roughly 18% seen once. Regarding the study as a whole: Twin-shared out-of-frame alpha sequences were enriched for low generation probability.

Comment on this clonotype: Its antigen is undetermined.

Germline loops: CDR1 SGHTA, CDR2 FQGNSA. V lost 2 bases and J lost 9; bases outside the gene matches: 12. This CDR3 region has 16 residues. These data also formed part of another study, on T cells expressing NK-cell markers. From that second work: In the group of eight sequenced donors, seven were HCMV-seropositive and one was seronegative.

Sequenced input: PBMCs. The J gene is TRBJ2-1, the V gene TRBV7-2; 8 nucleotides match TRBD2. The sequence came from a young woman in good health. For the CDR3, the DNA is TGTGCCAGCAGCTTATCGGGCGGGAGGAATAGATTTGAGCAGTTCTTC. The encoded protein is CASSLSGGRNRFEQFF.